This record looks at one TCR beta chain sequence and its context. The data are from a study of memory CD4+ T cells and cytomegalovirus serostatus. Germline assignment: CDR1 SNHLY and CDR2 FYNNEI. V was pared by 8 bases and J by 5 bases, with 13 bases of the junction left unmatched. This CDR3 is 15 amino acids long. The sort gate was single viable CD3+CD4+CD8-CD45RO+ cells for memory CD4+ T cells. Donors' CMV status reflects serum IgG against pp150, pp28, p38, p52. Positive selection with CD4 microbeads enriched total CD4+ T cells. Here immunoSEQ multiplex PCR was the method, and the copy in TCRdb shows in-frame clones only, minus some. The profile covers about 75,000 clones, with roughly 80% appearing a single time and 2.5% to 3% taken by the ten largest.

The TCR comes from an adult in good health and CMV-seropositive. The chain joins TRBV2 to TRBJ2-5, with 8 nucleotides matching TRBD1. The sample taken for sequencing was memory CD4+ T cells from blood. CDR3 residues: CASAPTGVGMETQYF. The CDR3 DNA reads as TGTGCCAGCGCGCCGACAGGGGTTGGGATGGAGACCCAGTACTTC.